This T cell receptor (beta chain) stems from a study of blood T cells in healthy people across ages. Across the whole study: Template switching recovered approximately one barcoded beta molecule for every two T cells.

Germline loops: CDR1 SGHVS, CDR2 FNYEAQ. This CDR3 is 12 amino acids long. V lost 5 bases and J lost 10; bases outside the gene matches: 8. The use of a sample-barcoded 5' primer and a J-beta primer mix characterized a second PCR of about 7 to 12 cycles. TCRdb independently ran MiXCR on the 5' RACE reads; one entry per CDR3 protein. The profile shows more than 650,000 distinct CDR3 sequences, less than 70% of them singletons. Isolation of PBMCs gave at least 6.5 million cells per sample. Total RNA was extracted at no less than 5.5 micrograms per sample. This clonotype was obtained from a man older than 75 in good health. Specimen: blood. This chain joins TRBV7-6 and TRBJ2-7; 7 bases match TRBD2. The CDR3 DNA follows: TGTGCCAGCAGCCCCAAGGGAGGGGCCCAGTACTTC. Translation gives CASSPKGGAQYF.